These 29 T cell receptor beta chains were all obtained from the same sample, sequenced in a study of blood T cell repertoires in COVID-19. Only in-frame clones appear in the TCRdb table, and some are missing; sequencing was by immunoSEQ multiplex PCR. The table has 300,000 to 350,000 clones, about 92% seen once. Source material: peripheral blood. The receptors originated from a woman aged 60-70 years with COVID-19, enrolled during active disease.

A single count supports this clone. V gene TRBV5-1 combines with J gene TRBJ1-6; no clear D. V lost 0 bases and J 8 bases, leaving 6 bases between the germline ends. The CDR3 is made up of 13 amino acids. Germline-derived CDR1 and CDR2 are SGHRS and YFSETQ. CDR3 region: CASSLAVDSPLHF. As DNA, the CDR3 is TGCGCCAGCAGCTTGGCCGTAGATTCACCCCTCCACTTT.

The chain is built from TRBV9 and TRBJ2-1; 9 nucleotides match TRBD1. CDR1 and CDR2 (germline): SGDLS, YYNGEE. The CDR3 consists of 15 residues. The trim removed 6 bases at V and 3 bases at J, leaving 7 bases unmatched. CDR3 residues: CASTPRDRVYNEQFF. CDR3 DNA: TGTGCCAGCACCCCTCGGGACAGGGTCTACAATGAGCAGTTCTTC.

V is TRBV5-1 and J is TRBJ1-3, with TRBD1 identical over 7 bases. V was clipped by 4 bases and J by 4 bases; unmatched bases: 8. The germline gives CDR1 SGHRS, CDR2 YFSETQ. The CDR3 totals 15 residues. The CDR3 bases are TGCGCCAGCAGCAAATTGACAGGGACAGGAAACACCATATATTTT. Amino acid sequence: CASSKLTGTGNTIYF.

This clone has more than one count but fewer than ten. The chain couples TRBV24-1 to TRBJ1-2, with 7 bases aligning to TRBD1. V lost 6 bases, J lost 6 bases, and 9 bases stayed unmatched. Germline CDR1 and CDR2: KGHDR and SFDVKD. The CDR3 sequence is 14 residues long. The CDR3 bases are TGTGCCACCAGTTCCAACGGACAGGTCAATGGCTACACCTTC. This sequence encodes CATSSNGQVNGYTF.

J is TRBJ1-5 and V is TRBV18, with 12 bases aligning to TRBD1. V dropped 6 bases and J dropped 6; count of bases not matched to a gene: 6. In germline, CDR1 is KGHSH, CDR2 LQKENI. This CDR3 comprises 15 residues. The CDR3 DNA is TGTGCCAGCTCTCGGGGACAGGGGGCGGGTCAGCCCCAGCATTTT. Translated: CASSRGQGAGQPQHF.

This clone was recorded many times. The same CDR3 can be traced to other DNA sequences in this sample. The gene calls are TRBV12-3 or TRBV12-4 and TRBJ1-1; D perhaps matches TRBD1 (5 bases). Between the trimmed V and J ends, which lost 1 base and 8 bases, there was a span of 8 bases. The CDR3 is made up of 12 amino acids. CDR3 sequence (DNA): TGTGCCAGCAGTTTAGGCGGGGCGGAAGCTTTCTTT. It encodes CASSLGGAEAFF.

The V and J genes are TRBV7-9 and TRBJ1-2; D is undetermined. This CDR3 has 11 residues. CDR1 is SEHNR, CDR2 FQNEAQ, per germline (reference sequence). V lost 0 bases and J 11 bases, leaving 7 bases between the germline ends. CDR3 amino acids: CASSLAGEYTF. The CDR3 nucleotides are TGTGCCAGCAGCTTAGCTGGGGAGTACACCTTC.

This rearrangement joins TRBV18 to TRBJ2-3; D not resolved. The CDR3 contains 13 residues. Germline lookup yields CDR1 KGHSH and CDR2 LQKENI. V was trimmed by 3 bases and J by 0 bases, leaving 4 bases between them. Written as DNA, the CDR3 is TGTGCCAGCTCACCGGAGAGCACAGATACGCAGTATTTT. Translated: CASSPESTDTQYF. The full variable domain, in which reference TRBV18 and TRBJ2-3 provide the parts outside the CDR3, is NAGVMQNPRHLVRRRGQEARLRCSPMKGHSHVYWYRQLPEEGLKFMVYLQKENIIDESGMPKERFSAEFPKEGPSILRIQQVVRGDSAAYFCASSPESTDTQYFGPGTRLTVL.

The chain carries TRBV2 and TRBJ1-4; the D gene is possibly TRBD1 (6 bases). The V end was cut by 6 bases, the J end by 4 bases, with 9 bases between. The germline gives CDR1 SNHLY, CDR2 FYNNEI. The CDR3 covers 13 residues. The CDR3 nucleotides are TGTGCCAGCAGGGGACACCGTAATGAAAAACTGTTTTTT. Its protein is CASRGHRNEKLFF.

The genes are TRBV7-6 and TRBJ2-1, with a weak D call TRBD2 (6 bases). In germline, CDR1 is SGHVS, CDR2 FNYEAQ. There are 16 residues in the CDR3. Trimming removed 5 bases from V and 4 bases from J, with 18 bases in between. For the CDR3, the DNA is TGTGCCAGCAGCCTCCGGGTGTGGGGGGTTTACAATGAGCAGTTCTTC. It codes for CASSLRVWGVYNEQFF. Together with reference TRBV7-6 and TRBJ2-1, the CDR3 gives the full variable domain: GAGVSQSPRYKVTKRGQDVALRCDPISGHVSLYWYRQALGQGPEFLTYFNYEAQQDKSGLPNDRFSAERPEGSISTLTIQRTEQRDSAMYRCASSLRVWGVYNEQFFGPGTRLTVL.

The rearrangement links TRBV6-5 to TRBJ1-5; D is possibly TRBD1 (6 bases). The CDR3 is 15 residues long. Germline CDR1 reads MNHEY; CDR2 reads SVGAGI. With 5 bases removed from V and 2 bases from J, the gap between germline ends came to 13 bases. The CDR3 DNA reads TGTGCCAGCAGTCTCACAGGGTCTGGCAATCAGCCCCAGCATTTT. It codes for CASSLTGSGNQPQHF.

This clone appeared a single time. This chain uses TRBV5-6 with TRBJ1-4; no clear D gene. This CDR3 contains 15 residues. The germline CDR1 and CDR2 sequences are SGHDT and YYEEEE. Trimming stripped 2 bases from V and 3 bases from J, with 11 bases between. In DNA, the CDR3 is TGTGCCAGCAGCTTCAGTGCCCAGGCTAATGAAAAACTGTTTTTT. It specifies CASSFSAQANEKLFF.

This clone was counted only a few times. The chain joins TRBV28 to TRBJ2-7; TRBD2 matches 8 bases. Germline CDR1 and CDR2: MDHEN and SYDVKM. Trimming cost V 1 base and J 3 bases; bases outside gene matches: 11. The CDR3 runs 17 residues. CDR3 loop: CASSLSPFGTRIYEQYF. The CDR3 bases are TGTGCCAGCAGTTTATCCCCATTCGGGACTAGAATCTACGAGCAGTACTTC. Together with reference TRBV28 and TRBJ2-7, the CDR3 gives the full variable domain: DVKVTQSSRYLVKRTGEKVFLECVQDMDHENMFWYRQDPGLGLRLIYFSYDVKMKEKGDIPEGYSVSREKKERFSLILESASTNQTSMYLCASSLSPFGTRIYEQYFGPGTRLTVT.

The V and J genes are TRBV2 and TRBJ1-1; D not resolved. Germline V lookup: CDR1 SNHLY, CDR2 FYNNEI. The CDR3 totals 14 residues. V lost 5 bases and J lost 7, with 17 bases in between. CDR3 DNA sequence: TGTGCCAGCAGTATACTGAAGAGCCCTTTTGAAGCTTTCTTT. The encoded protein is CASSILKSPFEAFF.

This chain connects TRBV6-4 to TRBJ1-5, with D uncertain. The CDR3 length is 15 residues. Per the germline V gene, CDR1 is MRHNA and CDR2 is SNTAGT. V dropped 6 bases and J dropped 3 bases, with 15 bases sitting between them. The DNA of the CDR3 is TGTGCCAGCAGGAGAAGCCTGACTGACAATCAGCCCCAGCATTTT. Translating gives CASRRSLTDNQPQHF.

This clone was seen a single time. V and J are TRBV4-1 and TRBJ1-3; D is possibly TRBD1 (5 bases). V was cut by 4 bases and J by 0 bases, with 10 bases left in between. The germline V gene has CDR1 MGHRA and CDR2 YSYEKL. The CDR3 spans 15 residues. The CDR3 region has the DNA TGCGCCAGCAGCCCCGGACATACCTCTGGAAACACCATATATTTT. Translation: CASSPGHTSGNTIYF.

The CDR3: CASSSQGYSNQPQHF. The CDR3 region has the DNA TGTGCCAGCAGCTCTCAGGGATATAGCAATCAGCCCCAGCATTTT. The rearrangement joins TRBV27 to TRBJ1-5; D possibly corresponds to TRBD1 (5 bases). The CDR3 covers 15 residues. Germline V gene lookup returns CDR1 MNHEY and CDR2 SMNVEV (reference sequence). Trimming pared 6 bases from V and 0 bases from J, leaving 12 bases between.

The J gene is TRBJ1-1, the V gene TRBV11-2; 8 bases line up with TRBD1. CDR1 SGHAT and CDR2 FQNNGV come from the germline V gene. Trimming cost V 3 bases and J 1 base; bases outside gene matches: 4. CDR3 size: 15 residues. This CDR3 is CASSFGDRRNTEAFF. The CDR3 nucleotides read TGTGCCAGCAGCTTCGGGGACAGGAGGAACACTGAAGCTTTCTTT.

The chain carries TRBV19 and TRBJ1-5, with 9 positions matching TRBD1. Germline loops: CDR1 LNHDA, CDR2 SQIVND (reference sequence). The CDR3 totals 17 residues. The J segment lost 5 bases and the V segment lost 9 bases, leaving 17 bases of the junction unmatched. In DNA form, the CDR3 reads TGTGCCAGCAAAGGCCCTCCCGGGACAGGGATGTATCAGCCCCAGCATTTT. This encodes CASKGPPGTGMYQPQHF. The full variable domain, rest sourced from reference TRBV19 and TRBJ1-5, is DGGITQSPKYLFRKEGQNVTLSCEQNLNHDAMYWYRQDPGQGLRLIYYSQIVNDFQKGDIAEGYSVSREKKESFPLTVTSAQKNPTAFYLCASKGPPGTGMYQPQHFGDGTRLSIL.

The chain uses TRBV18 and TRBJ2-3, with TRBD2 matching over 12 bases. Germline V gives CDR1 KGHSH, CDR2 LQKENI. Losses at the gene ends were 8 bases for V and 3 bases for J; bases not matched to a gene: 3. The CDR3 runs to 14 residues. DNA of the CDR3: TGTGCCAGCCTGACTAGCGGGGGAACAGATACGCAGTATTTT. It yields the protein CASLTSGGTDTQYF. The full variable domain, its missing parts supplied by reference TRBV18 and TRBJ2-3, is NAGVMQNPRHLVRRRGQEARLRCSPMKGHSHVYWYRQLPEEGLKFMVYLQKENIIDESGMPKERFSAEFPKEGPSILRIQQVVRGDSAAYFCASLTSGGTDTQYFGPGTRLTVL.

V is TRBV6-6 and J is TRBJ1-3; maybe TRBD1 (5 bases). Trimming cost V 2 bases and J 8 bases, with 13 bases left between them. The germline CDR1 and CDR2 sequences are MNHNY and SVGAGI (reference sequence). The CDR3 loop spans 14 amino acids. The CDR3 bases are TGTGCCAGCAGTTACAGTCCGGCGGGACACACCATATATTTT. Translation gives CASSYSPAGHTIYF.

This chain joins TRBV5-1 and TRBJ1-4; D is ambiguous. Germline CDR1 is SGHRS and CDR2 is YFSETQ. With 1 base removed from V and 4 bases from J, the gap between germline ends came to 11 bases. CDR3 size: 15 residues. The CDR3 reads CASSLRGGDNEKLFF. The CDR3 DNA is TGCGCCAGCAGCTTGAGAGGCGGAGATAATGAAAAACTGTTTTTT.

Concerning this clone itself: At the DNA level, this CDR3 is encoded by other sequences in the same sample as well. The CDR3 protein is CASSLVQGGTEAFF. Here the CDR3 DNA reads TGTGCCAGCAGCTTAGTTCAGGGGGGTACTGAAGCTTTCTTT. The chain carries TRBV7-2 and TRBJ1-1; 7 nucleotides match TRBD1. The germline gives CDR1 SGHTA, CDR2 FQGNSA. J was trimmed by 5 bases and V by 1 base; bases with no gene match: 4. This CDR3 has 14 amino acids.

The J gene is TRBJ1-2, the V gene TRBV18; 12 bases are shared with TRBD1. The CDR3 has 14 residues. Germline trimming cut 3 bases from V and 4 bases from J; bases unmatched to any gene: 0. The V gene's germline CDR1 is KGHSH and CDR2 LQKENI. Here the CDR3 reads CASSPGQGAYGYTF. The CDR3 bases are TGTGCCAGCTCACCGGGACAGGGGGCCTATGGCTACACCTTC. Looking up the rest from reference TRBV18 and TRBJ1-2 gives the full variable domain: NAGVMQNPRHLVRRRGQEARLRCSPMKGHSHVYWYRQLPEEGLKFMVYLQKENIIDESGMPKERFSAEFPKEGPSILRIQQVVRGDSAAYFCASSPGQGAYGYTFGSGTRLTVV.

This sequence joins TRBV30 and TRBJ1-4; tentatively, D is TRBD1 (5 bases). V was cut by 0 bases and J by 5 bases, with 10 bases left in between. This CDR3 spans 14 amino acids. Per the germline V gene, CDR1 is GTSNPN and CDR2 is SVGIG (reference sequence). Written as DNA, the CDR3 is TGTGCCTGGAGTGTATCCAGGGTGAATGAAAAACTGTTTTTT. Its protein product is CAWSVSRVNEKLFF.

The chain is built from TRBV5-5 and TRBJ1-1; 8 nucleotides align to TRBD1. CDR3 size: 15 residues. The germline gives CDR1 SGHKS, CDR2 YYEKEE (reference sequence). The V segment lost 5 bases and the J segment 3 bases; nucleotides outside the gene matches: 9. CDR3 in DNA: TGTGCCAGCAGTTCGGCGACAGGGGTTTACACTGAAGCTTTCTTT. This codes for CASSSATGVYTEAFF.

J is TRBJ2-7 and V is TRBV11-2, with 8 bases identical to TRBD1. The length of the CDR3 is 14 residues. The J segment lost 3 bases and the V segment lost 5 bases, leaving 6 bases of the junction unmatched. Germline V gene lookup returns CDR1 SGHAT and CDR2 FQNNGV. CDR3 DNA sequence: TGTGCCAGCAGCCAGGGGACAGGCATCTACGAGCAGTACTTC. It translates to CASSQGTGIYEQYF.

This chain uses TRBV6-5 with TRBJ1-1; D uncertain. Between the trimmed V and J ends, which lost 4 bases and 4 bases, there was a span of 19 bases. This CDR3 spans 16 amino acids. CDR1 is MNHEY and CDR2 is SVGAGI in the germline V gene. The CDR3 here is CASSSSVGSQRTEAFF. The CDR3 nucleotides are TGTGCCAGCAGTTCCTCTGTTGGGAGTCAACGCACTGAAGCTTTCTTT.

The chain combines TRBV6-5 with TRBJ1-2, with a weak D call TRBD1 (6 bases). V was trimmed by 6 bases and J by 3 bases, leaving 11 bases between them. CDR1 and CDR2 (germline): MNHEY, SVGAGI. There are 13 residues in the CDR3. The CDR3 bases are TGTGCCAGCAGACCCCGGACAGACTATGGCTACACCTTC. This codes for CASRPRTDYGYTF.